The subject of this entry is one T cell receptor (beta chain). Its antigen is still unknown. It was cDNA, reverse transcribed from extracted RNA, that served as the sequencing template. The table came from immunoSEQ multiplex PCR; TCRdb's copy has only in-frame clones and leaves some out. The table has approximately 42,000 clones, roughly 65% seen once. The data originate from a study of CD8+ T cells in alopecia areata. CDR1 is LGHNA and CDR2 is YSLEER in the germline V gene. This CDR3 is 16 amino acids long. V was trimmed by 0 bases and J by 6 bases, leaving 14 bases between them. The study, taken as a whole, reports: Lesional tissue from the scalp (especially in alopecia totalis/universalis) showed higher clonality than normal scalp.

Treatment described: oral pan-JAK inhibitor, 5-10 mg twice daily. V is TRBV4-3 and J is TRBJ2-2; D perhaps matches TRBD2 (7 bases). The sequencing used CD8+ T cells sorted from blood, collected at week 4, from a patient treated with tofacitinib. The receptor's source is a human donor with alopecia areata. This CDR3 is CASSQDLGGAAGELFF. CDR3 coding DNA: TGCGCCAGCAGCCAAGATTTAGGGGGGGCCGCCGGGGAGCTGTTTTTT.